Sequencing of this T cell receptor (beta chain) was carried out in a study of technical replicates of blood from several donors. Per germline, CDR1 MNHEY and CDR2 SMNVEV (reference sequence). J gave up 7 bases and V 5 bases, and 10 bases lay outside the gene matches. The CDR3 covers 16 residues. Data came from immunoSEQ multiplex PCR; TCRdb stores just in-frame clones and leaves some out. The data contain about 14,000 clones, roughly 80% of them seen just once; the ten biggest clones take up approximately 12%. The sequencing input was PBMCs. The chain carries TRBV27 and TRBJ2-2; the match to TRBD2 covers 10 bases. The clonotype comes from a human donor in good health. CDR3: CASSMASGSMGGELFF. The CDR3 coding sequence is TGTGCCAGCAGTATGGCTAGCGGGAGTATGGGCGGGGAGCTGTTTTTT.